This T cell receptor (beta chain) was recovered during a study of OX40 agonist ivuxolimab in advanced cancers. Data came from immunoSEQ multiplex PCR; TCRdb stores just in-frame clones and leaves some out. This sample has 55,000 to 65,000 clones; around 80% occur once, and the top ten carry about 2.2%. Worth noting for this clone: Its antigen is undetermined.

The CDR3 consists of 17 residues. Trimming cost V 7 bases and J 0 bases, with 19 bases left between them. Germline V gene data show CDR1 as LNHDA and CDR2 as SQIVND (reference sequence). Study conclusions and caveats: Dosing at 0.1 to 3.0 mg/kg was accompanied by clonal expansion of CD4+ and CD8+ blood T cells by week 6.

The input for sequencing was CD4+ or CD8+ T cells sorted from blood, taken in a trial of the OX40 agonist ivuxolimab. This chain connects TRBV19 to TRBJ2-1; either TRBD1 or TRBD2 may fit D (5 bases each). The sequence came from an adult with an advanced solid tumor such as melanoma, head and neck, liver or kidney cancer. CDR3 DNA: TGTGCCAGTACCACTCGGGGCCTAGCCAGCTCCTACAATGAGCAGTTCTTC. Encoded protein: CASTTRGLASSYNEQFF.